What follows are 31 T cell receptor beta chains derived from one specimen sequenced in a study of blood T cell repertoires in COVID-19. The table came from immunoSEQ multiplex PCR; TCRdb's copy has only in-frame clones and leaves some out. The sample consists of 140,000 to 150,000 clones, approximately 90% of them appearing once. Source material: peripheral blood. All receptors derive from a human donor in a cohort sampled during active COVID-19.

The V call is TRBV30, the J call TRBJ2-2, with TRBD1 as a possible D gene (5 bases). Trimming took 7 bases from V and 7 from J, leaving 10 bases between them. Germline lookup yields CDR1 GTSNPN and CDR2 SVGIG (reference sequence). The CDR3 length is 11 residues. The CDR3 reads CALTVFGELFF. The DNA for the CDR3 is TGTGCCTTGACAGTCTTCGGGGAGCTGTTTTTT.

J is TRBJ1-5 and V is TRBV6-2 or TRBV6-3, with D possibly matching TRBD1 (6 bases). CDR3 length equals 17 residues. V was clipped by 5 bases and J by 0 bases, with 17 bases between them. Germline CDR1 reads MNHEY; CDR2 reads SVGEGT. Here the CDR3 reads CASSDGQLRDSNQPQHF. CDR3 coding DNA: TGTGCCAGCAGTGACGGACAGCTGAGGGATAGCAATCAGCCCCAGCATTTT.

The CDR3 DNA sequence: TGCGCCAGCAGTCAAGAGGCCAGGGGAGGCACAGATACGCAGTATTTT. Its protein is CASSQEARGGTDTQYF. V and J are TRBV5-1 and TRBJ2-3; D may be TRBD1 (6 bases). The V gene lost 5 bases and the J gene lost 1 base, with 17 bases spanning the gap. The germline V gene has CDR1 SGHRS and CDR2 YFSETQ. This CDR3 comprises 16 residues.

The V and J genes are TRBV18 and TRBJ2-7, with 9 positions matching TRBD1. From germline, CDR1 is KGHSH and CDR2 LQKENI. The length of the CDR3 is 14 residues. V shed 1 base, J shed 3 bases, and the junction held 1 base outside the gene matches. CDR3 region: CASSPRGQGYEQYF. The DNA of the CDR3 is TGTGCCAGCTCACCACGGGGACAGGGCTACGAGCAGTACTTC.

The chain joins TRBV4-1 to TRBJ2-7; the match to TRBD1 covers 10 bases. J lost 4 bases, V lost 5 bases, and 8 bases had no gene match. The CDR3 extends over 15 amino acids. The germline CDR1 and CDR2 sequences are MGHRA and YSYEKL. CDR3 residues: CASSSRQGATYEQYF. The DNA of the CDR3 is TGCGCCAGCAGCTCGAGACAGGGGGCGACGTACGAGCAGTACTTC.

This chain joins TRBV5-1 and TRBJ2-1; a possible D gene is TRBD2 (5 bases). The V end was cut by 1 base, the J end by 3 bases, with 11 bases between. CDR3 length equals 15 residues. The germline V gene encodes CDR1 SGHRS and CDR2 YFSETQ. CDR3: CASSLLSGIYNEQFF. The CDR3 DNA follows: TGCGCCAGCAGCTTGTTAAGCGGTATCTACAATGAGCAGTTCTTC. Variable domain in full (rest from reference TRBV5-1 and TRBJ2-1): KAGVTQTPRYLIKTRGQQVTLSCSPISGHRSVSWYQQTPGQGLQFLFEYFSETQRNKGNFPGRFSGRQFSNSRSEMNVSTLELGDSALYLCASSLLSGIYNEQFFGPGTRLTVL.

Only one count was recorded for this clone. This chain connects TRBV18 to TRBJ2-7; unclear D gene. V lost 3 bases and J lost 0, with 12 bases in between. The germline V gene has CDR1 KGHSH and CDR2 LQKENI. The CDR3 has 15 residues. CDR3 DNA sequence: TGTGCCAGCTCACCCGAGCAGAGGAGCTCCTACGAGCAGTACTTC. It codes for CASSPEQRSSYEQYF.

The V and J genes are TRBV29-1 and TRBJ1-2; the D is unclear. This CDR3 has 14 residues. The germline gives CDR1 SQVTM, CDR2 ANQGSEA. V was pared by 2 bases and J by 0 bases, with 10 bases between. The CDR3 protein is CSVEMANANYGYTF. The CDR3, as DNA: TGCAGCGTTGAAATGGCAAACGCTAACTATGGCTACACCTTC.

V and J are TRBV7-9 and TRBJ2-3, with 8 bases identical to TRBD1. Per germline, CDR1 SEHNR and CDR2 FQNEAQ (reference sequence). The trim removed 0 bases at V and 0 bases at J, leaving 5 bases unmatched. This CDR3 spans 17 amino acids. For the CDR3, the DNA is TGTGCCAGCAGCTTAGCCTCGACAGGGGTGAGCACAGATACGCAGTATTTT. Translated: CASSLASTGVSTDTQYF.

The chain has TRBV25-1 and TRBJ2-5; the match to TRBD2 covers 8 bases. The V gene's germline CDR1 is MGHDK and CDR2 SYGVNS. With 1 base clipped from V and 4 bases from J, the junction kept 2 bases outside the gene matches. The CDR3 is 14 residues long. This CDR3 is CASSESGGAETQYF. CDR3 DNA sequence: TGTGCCAGCAGTGAATCGGGGGGGGCAGAGACCCAGTACTTC.

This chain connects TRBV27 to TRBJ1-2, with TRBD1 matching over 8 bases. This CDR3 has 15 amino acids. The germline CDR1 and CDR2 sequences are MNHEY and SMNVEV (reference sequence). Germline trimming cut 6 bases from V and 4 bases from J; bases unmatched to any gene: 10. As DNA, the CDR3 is TGTGCCAGCAGGCCCCAGGCAGGGGGCGTCTATGGCTACACCTTC. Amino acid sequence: CASRPQAGGVYGYTF.

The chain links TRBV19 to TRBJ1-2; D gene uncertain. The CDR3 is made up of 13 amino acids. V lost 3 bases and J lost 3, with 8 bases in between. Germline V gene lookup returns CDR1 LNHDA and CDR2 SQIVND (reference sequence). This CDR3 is CASSMESHYGYTF. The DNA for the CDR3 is TGTGCCAGTAGTATGGAGAGTCACTATGGCTACACCTTC.

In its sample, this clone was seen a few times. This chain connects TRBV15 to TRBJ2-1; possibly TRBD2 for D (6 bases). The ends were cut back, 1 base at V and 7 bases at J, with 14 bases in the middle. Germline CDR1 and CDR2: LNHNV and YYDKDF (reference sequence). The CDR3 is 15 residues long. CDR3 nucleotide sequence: TGTGCCACCAGCAGAGCGGGAGCCTTGCGGAATGAGCAGTTCTTC. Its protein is CATSRAGALRNEQFF.

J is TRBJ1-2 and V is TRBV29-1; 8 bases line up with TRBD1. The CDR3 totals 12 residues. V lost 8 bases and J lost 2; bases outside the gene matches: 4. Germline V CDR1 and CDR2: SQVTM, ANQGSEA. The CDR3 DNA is TGCAGCTCGACAGGGGACAACTATGGCTACACCTTC. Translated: CSSTGDNYGYTF.

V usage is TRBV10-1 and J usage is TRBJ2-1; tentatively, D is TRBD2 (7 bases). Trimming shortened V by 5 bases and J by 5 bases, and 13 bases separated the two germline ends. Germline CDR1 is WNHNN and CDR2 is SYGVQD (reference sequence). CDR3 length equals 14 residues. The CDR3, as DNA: TGCGCCAGCAGTAGGGGGGGCTCGGACAATGAGCAGTTCTTC. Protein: CASSRGGSDNEQFF.

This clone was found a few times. This CDR3 reads CASSPQGGYEKLFF. CDR3 bases: TGTGCCAGCAGCCCACAGGGGGGATATGAAAAACTGTTTTTT. The chain combines TRBV9 with TRBJ1-4; 8 bases align to TRBD1. This CDR3 contains 14 residues. The germline gives CDR1 SGDLS, CDR2 YYNGEE. With 4 bases clipped from V and 6 bases from J, the junction kept 5 bases outside the gene matches.

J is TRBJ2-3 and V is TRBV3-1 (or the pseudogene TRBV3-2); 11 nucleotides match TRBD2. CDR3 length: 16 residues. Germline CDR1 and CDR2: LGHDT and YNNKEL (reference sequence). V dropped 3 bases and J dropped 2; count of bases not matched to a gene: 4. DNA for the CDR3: TGTGCCAGCAGCCACCTACTAGCGGGGGTCACAGATACGCAGTATTTT. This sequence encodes CASSHLLAGVTDTQYF.

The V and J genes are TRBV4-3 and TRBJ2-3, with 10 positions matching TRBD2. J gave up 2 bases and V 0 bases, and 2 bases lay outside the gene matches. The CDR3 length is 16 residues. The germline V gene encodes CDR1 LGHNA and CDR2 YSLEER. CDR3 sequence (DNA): TGCGCCAGCAGCCAAGAGCTAGCGGGGGTCACAGATACGCAGTATTTT. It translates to CASSQELAGVTDTQYF.

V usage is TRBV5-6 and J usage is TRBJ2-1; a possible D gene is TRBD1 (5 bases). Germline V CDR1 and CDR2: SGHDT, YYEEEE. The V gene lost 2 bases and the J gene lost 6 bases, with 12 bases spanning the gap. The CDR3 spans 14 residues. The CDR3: CASSFGSRGNEQFF. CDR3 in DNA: TGTGCCAGCAGCTTTGGCAGTAGGGGCAATGAGCAGTTCTTC.

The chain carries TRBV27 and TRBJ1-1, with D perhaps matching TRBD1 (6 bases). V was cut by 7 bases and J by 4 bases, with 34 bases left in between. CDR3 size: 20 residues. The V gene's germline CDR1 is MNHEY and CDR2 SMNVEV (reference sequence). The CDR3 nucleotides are TGTGCCAGCAAAAGGTTTGCAGGGGAGTCGGAAGGGAGGGAGGGCACTGAAGCTTTCTTT. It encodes CASKRFAGESEGREGTEAFF.

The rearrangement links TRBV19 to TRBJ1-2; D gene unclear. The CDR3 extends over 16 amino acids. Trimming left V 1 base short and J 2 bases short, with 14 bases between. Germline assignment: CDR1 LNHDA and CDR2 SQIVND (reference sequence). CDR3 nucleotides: TGTGCCAGTAGTATAGGTGGCACAGATCGCAACTATGGCTACACCTTC. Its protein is CASSIGGTDRNYGYTF.

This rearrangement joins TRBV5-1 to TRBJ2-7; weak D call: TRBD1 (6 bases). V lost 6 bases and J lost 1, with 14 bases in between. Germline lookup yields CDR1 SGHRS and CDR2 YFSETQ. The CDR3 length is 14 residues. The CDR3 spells CASNPGEGSYEQYF. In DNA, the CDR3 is TGCGCCAGCAATCCAGGGGAAGGGTCCTACGAGCAGTACTTC.

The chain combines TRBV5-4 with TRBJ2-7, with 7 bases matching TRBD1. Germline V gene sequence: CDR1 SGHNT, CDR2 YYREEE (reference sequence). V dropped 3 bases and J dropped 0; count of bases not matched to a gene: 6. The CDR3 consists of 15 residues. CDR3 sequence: CASSSGTERSYEQYF. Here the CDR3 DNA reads TGTGCCAGCAGCTCCGGGACAGAACGCTCCTACGAGCAGTACTTC.

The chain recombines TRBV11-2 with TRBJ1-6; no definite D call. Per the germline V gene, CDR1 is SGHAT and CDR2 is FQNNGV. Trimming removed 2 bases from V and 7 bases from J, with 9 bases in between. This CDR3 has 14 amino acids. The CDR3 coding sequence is TGTGCCAGCAGCTTATGGGCAGTAAATTCACCCCTCCACTTT. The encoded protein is CASSLWAVNSPLHF.

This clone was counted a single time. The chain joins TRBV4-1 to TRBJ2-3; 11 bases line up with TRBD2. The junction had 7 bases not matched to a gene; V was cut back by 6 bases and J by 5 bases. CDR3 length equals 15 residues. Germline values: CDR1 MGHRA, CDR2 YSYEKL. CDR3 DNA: TGCGCCAGCAGGCAGACTAGCGGGGTAGGAGATACGCAGTATTTT. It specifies CASRQTSGVGDTQYF.

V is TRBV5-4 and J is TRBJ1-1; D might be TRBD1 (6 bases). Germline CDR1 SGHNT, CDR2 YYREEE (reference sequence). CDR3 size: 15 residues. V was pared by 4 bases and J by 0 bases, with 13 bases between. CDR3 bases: TGTGCCAGCAGCCGGGTTGGACAGCTGAACACTGAAGCTTTCTTT. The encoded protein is CASSRVGQLNTEAFF.

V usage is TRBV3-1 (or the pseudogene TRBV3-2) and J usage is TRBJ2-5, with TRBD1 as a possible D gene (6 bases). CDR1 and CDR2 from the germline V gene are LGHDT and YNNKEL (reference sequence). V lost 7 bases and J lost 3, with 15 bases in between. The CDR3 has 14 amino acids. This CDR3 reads CASTKQGTKETQYF. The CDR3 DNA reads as TGTGCCAGCACCAAACAGGGTACTAAAGAGACCCAGTACTTC.

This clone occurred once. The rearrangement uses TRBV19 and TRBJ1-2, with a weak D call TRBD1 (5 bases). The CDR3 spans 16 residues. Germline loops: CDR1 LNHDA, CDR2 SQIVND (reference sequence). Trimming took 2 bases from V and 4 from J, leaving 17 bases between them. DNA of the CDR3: TGTGCCAGTAGTATACCCCGGGAGGGGAGCCGCTATGGCTACACCTTC. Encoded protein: CASSIPREGSRYGYTF.

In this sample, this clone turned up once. CDR3 residues: CASLAAGRYETQYF. In DNA, the CDR3 is TGTGCCAGCCTGGCAGCGGGGAGGTATGAGACCCAGTACTTC. This sequence joins TRBV7-2 and TRBJ2-5; 7 bases map to TRBD2. The CDR3 loop spans 14 amino acids. Germline lookup yields CDR1 SGHTA and CDR2 FQGNSA. V was pared by 8 bases and J by 5 bases, with 11 bases of the junction left unmatched.

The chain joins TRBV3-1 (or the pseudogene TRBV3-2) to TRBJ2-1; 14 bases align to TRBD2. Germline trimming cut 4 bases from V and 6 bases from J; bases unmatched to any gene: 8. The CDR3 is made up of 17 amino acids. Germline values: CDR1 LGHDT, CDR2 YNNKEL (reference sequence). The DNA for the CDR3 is TGTGCCAGCAGCCCCCGGACTAGCGGGGGGATTGTCAATGAGCAGTTCTTC. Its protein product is CASSPRTSGGIVNEQFF.

The CDR3 here is CASSLSTGANSPLHF. The CDR3 DNA is TGTGCCAGCAGCTTGAGTACAGGGGCTAATTCACCCCTCCACTTT. The chain recombines TRBV7-9 with TRBJ1-6; the match to TRBD1 covers 7 bases. Germline V gene sequence: CDR1 SEHNR, CDR2 FQNEAQ (reference sequence). This CDR3 region has 15 residues. J was trimmed by 6 bases and V by 3 bases; bases with no gene match: 5.